This note documents a single T cell receptor (beta chain) sequence. Relapses following autologous stem cell transplantation were seen in all patients, with brentuximab vedotin exposure varying. This specimen belongs to a study of PD-1 blockade in classical Hodgkin lymphoma. Trimming left V 2 bases short and J 6 bases short, with 17 bases between. Germline V CDR1 and CDR2: MDHEN, SYDVKM. The CDR3 has 15 amino acids. Profiling relied on immunoSEQ multiplex PCR, and the TCRdb table lists in-frame clones only, not all of them. There are 55,000 to 80,000 clones in the sample; approximately 94% occur only once, and about 7.6% lies in the top ten.

The starting material was peripheral blood mononuclear cells (PBMCs), obtained at baseline. The sequence came from a human donor with classical Hodgkin lymphoma. The chain uses TRBV28 and TRBJ2-7; D uncertain. The CDR3 reads CASSLSSDVYSEQYF. The CDR3 DNA reads TGTGCCAGCAGTTTAAGTTCAGACGTTTACTCCGAGCAGTACTTC.